Listed here are 28 T cell receptor beta chains from one sample, sequenced in a study of blood T cell repertoires in COVID-19. Measured with immunoSEQ multiplex PCR; TCRdb has only the in-frame clones, and not every one. This sample has around 68,000 clones, with about 94% found just once. The sample comprised peripheral blood. Source of these receptors: a man between 70 and 80 years old with active COVID-19.

This chain joins TRBV6-1 and TRBJ2-7; D remains unclear. V shed 3 bases and J shed 3 bases, with 9 bases lying between them. This CDR3 spans 13 amino acids. Germline CDR1 MNHNS, CDR2 SASEGT. The CDR3 sequence is CASSESAHYEQYV. DNA of the CDR3: TGTGCCAGCAGTGAGTCAGCGCACTACGAGCAGTACGTC.

The chain employs TRBV4-3 and TRBJ2-2; 9 bases fit TRBD1. This CDR3 comprises 16 residues. CDR1 LGHNA and CDR2 YSLEER come from the germline V gene. J gave up 4 bases and V 3 bases, and 6 bases lay outside the gene matches. CDR3 nucleotides: TGCGCCAGCAGCCAGGGGGGACAGGGTCTCACCGGGGAGCTGTTTTTT. It translates to CASSQGGQGLTGELFF.

CDR3 loop: CASSQDAKLAGRFSSTDTQYF. Written as DNA, the CDR3 is TGCGCCAGCAGCCAAGATGCTAAACTAGCGGGGCGGTTTTCTAGCACAGATACGCAGTATTTT. The chain employs TRBV4-1 and TRBJ2-3, with 10 positions matching TRBD2. Germline V gives CDR1 MGHRA, CDR2 YSYEKL. There are 21 residues in the CDR3. The ends lost 0 bases at V and 0 bases at J; junction bases unmatched: 15.

The CDR3 loop is CASSEAAVATKDEQYF. In DNA form, the CDR3 reads TGTGCCAGCAGTGAAGCGGCCGTGGCAACGAAAGACGAGCAGTACTTC. The J gene is TRBJ2-7, the V gene TRBV2, with D uncertain. Germline loops: CDR1 SNHLY, CDR2 FYNNEI. This CDR3 contains 16 residues. Trimming took off 0 bases at V and 5 bases at J, with 17 bases between the two ends.

The chain has TRBV5-1 and TRBJ2-5; 8 nucleotides agree with TRBD1. The CDR3 is made up of 15 amino acids. J gave up 5 bases and V 2 bases, and 8 bases lay outside the gene matches. CDR1 SGHRS and CDR2 YFSETQ come from the germline V gene. The CDR3 DNA is TGCGCCAGCAGCTTCACACAGGGGGAAGGGGAGACCCAGTACTTC. This gives the protein CASSFTQGEGETQYF.

The chain is built from TRBV7-9 and TRBJ2-4; 9 bases align to TRBD1. The germline V gene encodes CDR1 SEHNR and CDR2 FQNEAQ (reference sequence). This CDR3 has 15 residues. V gave up 5 bases and J gave up 3 bases; unmatched junction bases: 5. CDR3 nucleotide sequence: TGTGCCAGCAGCCCCAGGACAGGGGACAAAAACATTCAGTACTTC. Translation: CASSPRTGDKNIQYF.

V is TRBV7-8 and J is TRBJ2-1; TRBD1 matches at 7 bases. V lost 8 bases, J lost 0 bases, and 7 bases stayed unmatched. Germline values: CDR1 SGHVS, CDR2 FQNEAQ. The CDR3 length is 15 residues. CDR3 loop: CASEGQKGSYNEQFF. The CDR3, as DNA: TGTGCCAGCGAGGGACAGAAAGGCTCCTACAATGAGCAGTTCTTC.

This chain connects TRBV6-5 to TRBJ1-3; no clear D gene. Germline loops: CDR1 MNHEY, CDR2 SVGAGI. This CDR3 is built from 13 residues. The CDR3 protein is CGTSSHSGNTIYF. The CDR3 DNA reads as TGTGGCACATCATCGCACTCTGGAAACACCATATATTTT.

About this clone itself: At the DNA level, this CDR3 is encoded by other sequences in the same sample as well. This chain uses TRBV18 with TRBJ1-2, with D uncertain. CDR1 is KGHSH, CDR2 LQKENI, per germline. The CDR3 runs to 13 residues. Between the trimmed V and J ends, which lost 3 bases and 0 bases, there was a span of 5 bases. CDR3 coding DNA: TGTGCCAGCTCACCGGACTCTAACTATGGCTACACCTTC. This encodes CASSPDSNYGYTF.

V is TRBV29-1 and J is TRBJ2-3, with 12 positions matching TRBD1. After removal of 5 bases from V and 2 bases from J, the junction contained 8 bases not matched to a gene. This CDR3 spans 16 amino acids. Germline V gene lookup returns CDR1 SQVTM and CDR2 ANQGSEA. The CDR3 sequence: CSVKGGQGAHTDTQYF. CDR3 DNA: TGCAGCGTTAAGGGGGGACAGGGGGCACACACAGATACGCAGTATTTT.

The chain carries TRBV4-1 and TRBJ1-1; TRBD1 matches at 7 bases. Germline V lookup: CDR1 MGHRA, CDR2 YSYEKL. The trim removed 2 bases at V and 5 bases at J, leaving 5 bases unmatched. CDR3 size: 14 residues. The CDR3 region is CASSQRTGGTEAFF. CDR3 sequence (DNA): TGCGCCAGCAGCCAAAGGACAGGAGGGACTGAAGCTTTCTTT.

The rearrangement joins TRBV29-1 to TRBJ1-5, with TRBD1 matching over 11 bases. V trimming: 5 bases; J trimming: 7 bases; junction bases outside the gene matches: 4. The CDR3 is 13 amino acids. CDR1 and CDR2 from the germline V gene are SQVTM and ANQGSEA. CDR3 nucleotides: TGCAGCGTTCAAAGGGACAGGGGGCAGCCCCAGCATTTT. Translation: CSVQRDRGQPQHF. The whole variable domain, remainder taken from reference TRBV29-1 and TRBJ1-5, is SAVISQKPSRDICQRGTSLTIQCQVDSQVTMMFWYRQQPGQSLTLIATANQGSEATYESGFVIDKFPISRPNLTFSTLTVSNMSPEDSSIYLCSVQRDRGQPQHFGDGTRLSIL.

The chain recombines TRBV5-5 with TRBJ1-2, with TRBD1 matching over 7 bases. Germline CDR1 reads SGHKS; CDR2 reads YYEKEE (reference sequence). The CDR3 is made up of 13 amino acids. V trimming: 4 bases; J trimming: 12 bases; junction bases outside the gene matches: 12. The CDR3 loop reads CASSQDRVGGHTF. As DNA, the CDR3 is TGTGCCAGCAGCCAAGACAGGGTCGGCGGCCACACCTTC.

This rearrangement joins TRBV12-3 or TRBV12-4 to TRBJ1-2; TRBD1 matches at 8 bases. V shed 4 bases and J 8 bases; nucleotides not matched to a gene: 3. The CDR3 is 12 residues long. DNA for the CDR3: TGTGCCAGCAGTTCGGACAGGGTCGGCTACACCTTC. This translates into CASSSDRVGYTF.

The chain couples TRBV11-2 to TRBJ2-5, with TRBD1 matching over 8 bases. The CDR3 is 14 residues long. V lost 2 bases and J lost 2; bases outside the gene matches: 1. Germline CDR1 reads SGHAT; CDR2 reads FQNNGV. CDR3 sequence: CASSLQGAQETQYF. The DNA of the CDR3 is TGTGCCAGCAGCTTACAGGGGGCTCAAGAGACCCAGTACTTC.

This chain connects TRBV5-6 to TRBJ2-7; TRBD1 agrees at 10 bases. The CDR3 is made up of 14 amino acids. Trimming removed 4 bases from V and 1 base from J; junction bases left unmatched: 2. Germline V lookup: CDR1 SGHDT, CDR2 YYEEEE. CDR3 amino acids: CASSVDRGSYEQYF. CDR3 DNA sequence: TGTGCCAGCAGCGTGGACAGGGGGTCCTACGAGCAGTACTTC.

Details on this clone: Other DNA sequences in the sample encode the same CDR3. The gene calls are TRBV6-5 and TRBJ2-2; D is undetermined. The CDR3 is 12 amino acids. Trimming took off 6 bases at V and 3 bases at J, with 5 bases between the two ends. CDR1 and CDR2 from the germline V gene are MNHEY and SVGAGI. CDR3 bases: TGTGCCAGCAGACGGGACACCGGGGAGCTGTTTTTT. Protein product: CASRRDTGELFF.

The chain combines TRBV20-1 with TRBJ1-2; no clear D gene. CDR3 length: 14 amino acids. Germline CDR1 DFQATT, CDR2 SNEGSKA (reference sequence). V lost 6 bases and J lost 5, with 19 bases in between. The CDR3 DNA follows: TGCAGTGCCAGTGGCAAGCGCCAAGAGTATGGCTACACCTTC. It codes for CSASGKRQEYGYTF.

This chain uses TRBV6-5 with TRBJ2-1; possibly TRBD2 for D (6 bases). Per the germline V gene, CDR1 is MNHEY and CDR2 is SVGAGI. This CDR3 has 14 amino acids. The V end lost 7 bases, the J end lost 10 bases, and 20 bases lay between the germline ends. CDR3 DNA sequence: TGTGCCAGCACCGCAATACGGGACTTCGGCGAGCAGTTCTTC. Its protein product is CASTAIRDFGEQFF.

By proportion, this clone is medium-sized (0.01 to 0.1%). The chain links TRBV20-1 to TRBJ2-5, with a possible D match to TRBD2 (5 bases). V lost 3 bases and J 4 bases, leaving 9 bases between the germline ends. The CDR3 contains 12 residues. In germline, CDR1 is DFQATT, CDR2 SNEGSKA (reference sequence). As DNA, the CDR3 is TGCAGTGCTAGTACGGGGTTAGAGACCCAGTACTTC. This codes for CSASTGLETQYF.

The CDR3 DNA reads TGTGCCAGCTCACGCGGACAGGGTGGGAACACCGGGGAGCTGTTTTTT. The encoded protein is CASSRGQGGNTGELFF. The V call is TRBV18, the J call TRBJ2-2; TRBD1 agrees at 8 bases. Per germline, CDR1 KGHSH and CDR2 LQKENI. The CDR3 length is 16 residues. Trimming removed 4 bases from V and 1 base from J; junction bases left unmatched: 5.

The chain couples TRBV6-6 to TRBJ2-3, with 7 bases that match TRBD1. The CDR3 is 15 residues long. J lost 3 bases, V lost 4 bases, and 7 bases had no gene match. Per the germline V gene, CDR1 is MNHNY and CDR2 is SVGAGI (reference sequence). In DNA, the CDR3 is TGTGCCAGCAGTTTTGGGCAGGGGGTGACAGATACGCAGTATTTT. Residues: CASSFGQGVTDTQYF.

This clone was observed a handful of times. J is TRBJ2-5 and V is TRBV9; 13 bases are a match to TRBD2. Germline values: CDR1 SGDLS, CDR2 YYNGEE. The CDR3 totals 13 residues. V lost 5 bases and J lost 14; bases outside the gene matches: 9. This CDR3 is CASRTSGGTHSYF. CDR3 DNA: TGTGCCAGCAGGACTAGCGGGGGGACCCATAGTTACTTC.

The chain combines TRBV5-6 with TRBJ2-1, with 10 positions matching TRBD2. Per the germline V gene, CDR1 is SGHDT and CDR2 is YYEEEE. The CDR3 loop spans 15 amino acids. The J segment lost 6 bases and the V segment lost 4 bases, leaving 7 bases of the junction unmatched. The CDR3: CASSVGLAALNEQFF. In DNA, the CDR3 is TGTGCCAGCAGCGTTGGACTAGCGGCACTCAATGAGCAGTTCTTC.

The V gene is TRBV28, the J gene TRBJ1-5; maybe TRBD1 (5 bases). This CDR3 is built from 14 residues. Deletions cut 1 base from V and 9 bases from J, with 13 bases between. Germline CDR1 reads MDHEN; CDR2 reads SYDVKM. Here the CDR3 DNA reads TGTGCCAGCAGTTTATCGGCAGGGTCGCGGCCCCAGCATTTT. Protein sequence: CASSLSAGSRPQHF.

The V gene is TRBV5-1, the J gene TRBJ2-5; TRBD1 matches at 7 bases. After removal of 2 bases from V and 5 bases from J, the junction contained 12 bases not matched to a gene. This CDR3 has 16 amino acids. In germline, CDR1 is SGHRS, CDR2 YFSETQ. The CDR3 nucleotides read TGCGCCAGCAGCTTAAGAGAGACAGGGTACTCTGAGACCCAGTACTTC. It translates to CASSLRETGYSETQYF.

The genes are TRBV3-1 (or the pseudogene TRBV3-2) and TRBJ1-6; possibly TRBD1 for D (6 bases). CDR1 and CDR2 (germline): LGHDT, YNNKEL (reference sequence). Trimming left V 4 bases short and J 13 bases short, with 23 bases between. This CDR3 is built from 16 residues. The CDR3 protein is CASSRTQGVVPYPLHF. The CDR3 DNA sequence: TGTGCCAGCAGCCGAACACAGGGTGTGGTGCCCTATCCCCTCCACTTT.

This chain connects TRBV15 to TRBJ1-2; possibly TRBD1 for D (5 bases). Germline CDR1 and CDR2: LNHNV and YYDKDF (reference sequence). The germline V and J ends were trimmed by 1 base and 5 bases, with 17 bases remaining between them. CDR3 length: 16 amino acids. CDR3 coding DNA: TGTGCCACCAGCAGAGGAGGAGGGGAGGGCTCTTATGGCTACACCTTC. It encodes CATSRGGGEGSYGYTF.